This entry lists 13 T cell receptor beta chains sequenced from one sample in a study of synovial regulatory T cells in juvenile arthritis. Sequencing used immunoSEQ multiplex PCR; TCRdb keeps in-frame clones, though not all of them. The sample table includes 7,500 to 10,000 clones. Sequencing was done on a sample of Treg cells from blood. Described subset: remaining (HLA-DR-negative) circulating blood Treg cells. The receptors here all came from a donor younger than 35 with juvenile idiopathic arthritis.

V and J are TRBV5-5 and TRBJ1-1; checking the TCRdb D call of TRBD1 is not possible without DNA. CDR1 SGHKS and CDR2 YYEKEE come from the germline V gene (reference sequence). The CDR3 contains 14 residues. No coding sequence is recorded. The CDR3 sequence is CASSFVVWATEAFF.

The chain uses TRBV11-2 and TRBJ2-2. CDR1 SGHAT and CDR2 FQNNGV come from the germline V gene. The CDR3 length is 16 residues. DNA is not on record. CDR3 sequence reads: CASSLLRRLNTGELFF.

Judged by frequency, this clone is medium-sized (0.01 to 0.1%). This chain joins TRBV19 and TRBJ1-3. This CDR3 comprises 21 residues. No DNA has been recorded. Germline V CDR1 and CDR2: LNHDA, SQIVND (reference sequence). The CDR3 loop is CASTRWEGLFRQTSSGNTIYF.

J is TRBJ2-5 and V is TRBV5-8; absent DNA, TCRdb's TRBD1 call cannot be checked. CDR1 is SGHTS and CDR2 is YDEGEE in the germline V gene. The CDR3 loop spans 15 amino acids. The entry carries no DNA sequence. This CDR3 reads CASSLGTGLQETQYF. Using reference TRBV5-8 and TRBJ2-5 for the parts outside the CDR3, the full variable domain is EAGVTQSPTHLIKTRGQQATLRCSPISGHTSVYWYQQALGLGLQFLLWYDEGEERNRGNFPPRFSGRQFPNYSSELNVNALELEDSALYLCASSLGTGLQETQYFGPGTRLLVL.

The chain couples TRBV9 to TRBJ2-7; TCRdb reports TRBD2, a call that lacks DNA to check it against. The germline gives CDR1 SGDLS, CDR2 YYNGEE. The CDR3 runs 13 residues. The DNA is not on file. CDR3: CASSRGVTYEQYF.

The CDR3 loop reads CASSLYRGYYQETQYF. The J gene is TRBJ2-5, the V gene TRBV5-8; TCRdb designates TRBD1, a call that cannot be tested without DNA. Germline V gene lookup returns CDR1 SGHTS and CDR2 YDEGEE. The CDR3 consists of 16 residues. The entry carries no DNA sequence.

The rearrangement uses TRBV5-4 and TRBJ2-5; TCRdb's assignment of TRBD1 cannot be checked, as there is no DNA. The CDR3 runs 14 residues. There is no recorded DNA. Germline V gives CDR1 SGHNT, CDR2 YYREEE (reference sequence). CDR3 protein: CASSLAGAKETQYF.

The chain carries TRBV27 and TRBJ2-4. Looked up from germline, CDR1 is MNHEY and CDR2 is SMNVEV (reference sequence). This CDR3 has 20 residues. The nucleotide record is missing. The CDR3 loop is CASSSGMGGRSSGAKNIQYF.

This chain uses TRBV7-2 with TRBJ2-1; TCRdb's D call, TRBD1, is unchecked because there is no DNA. The germline V gene encodes CDR1 SGHTA and CDR2 FQGNSA. This CDR3 spans 14 amino acids. No DNA sequence is on record. The CDR3: CASSSYRGGNEQFF. Complete variable domain (other parts from reference TRBV7-2 and TRBJ2-1): GAGVSQSPSNKVTEKGKDVELRCDPISGHTALYWYRQSLGQGLEFLIYFQGNSAPDKSGLPSDRFSAERTGGSVSTLTIQRTQQEDSAVYLCASSSYRGGNEQFFGPGTRLTVL.

The rearrangement links TRBV7-2 to TRBJ2-7; TCRdb's D call of TRBD2 is untestable without DNA. Germline V gene sequence: CDR1 SGHTA, CDR2 FQGNSA. The CDR3 totals 17 residues. No DNA is given. The chain's CDR3 is CASTLSAGGSATYEQYF.

The gene calls are TRBV30 and TRBJ2-3; TCRdb indicates TRBD2, and absent DNA this call remains unverified. Germline assignment: CDR1 GTSNPN and CDR2 SVGIG (reference sequence). The CDR3 has 16 residues. The coding DNA is unavailable. CDR3: CAWSSPRTSGTDTQYF.

This CDR3 reads CASSPPGRAYEQYF. The rearrangement joins TRBV6-5 to TRBJ2-7; with no DNA, the TCRdb D assignment of TRBD1 cannot be verified. In germline, CDR1 is MNHEY, CDR2 SVGAGI. CDR3 length: 14 amino acids. No nucleotide data were recorded.

This chain links TRBV7-6 with TRBJ2-7; TCRdb lists TRBD1, though no DNA is available to test this call. This CDR3 has 14 amino acids. No DNA has been recorded. Germline CDR1 is SGHVS and CDR2 is FNYEAQ. Here the CDR3 reads CASSLAPTSYEQYF.